The T cell receptor beta chain under discussion was sequenced for a study of blood T cell repertoires in COVID-19. Study-level background: Specimens from acute and convalescent COVID-19 originated in the United States, Italy and Spain. PBMCs, B-cell-depleted T cells, or T cells were the source of the cDNA or gDNA that made up the material.

After removal of 4 bases from V and 3 bases from J, the junction contained 3 bases not matched to a gene. Germline V lookup: CDR1 LGHNA, CDR2 YNFKEQ. The CDR3 covers 14 residues. Authors' data handling: Using reference gene primer amplification, nucleated cell counts were estimated. Generated by immunoSEQ multiplex PCR, the TCRdb table keeps only in-frame clones and is missing some. V, J and clone size derive from that table, while D and trimming were established from the DNA sequence. The sample has about 270,000 clones; approximately 89% are singletons. The chain carries TRBV4-2 and TRBJ2-5; 9 positions match TRBD1. The TCR originated in a man aged 35-49 years with active or convalescent COVID-19. The sample taken for sequencing was peripheral blood. CDR3 in DNA: TGTGCCAGCAGCCCGGGACAGGGTGAAGAGACCCAGTACTTC. Protein sequence: CASSPGQGEETQYF.